This record concerns one T cell receptor (beta chain) sequence. Its antigen is not known. The entry originates in a study of T cells after yellow fever vaccination. CDR3 size: 15 residues. Per germline, CDR1 DFQATT and CDR2 SNEGSKA (reference sequence). Trimming cost V 4 bases and J 2 bases; bases outside gene matches: 8. UMIs and a universal primer site were added when TCR cDNA was made by 5'RACE template switching. TCRdb reanalysed the 5' RACE reads using MiXCR and keeps one entry per CDR3 protein. This sample has 200,000 to 300,000 distinct CDR3 sequences, with under 15% found just once. Study-wide findings and caveats: Among primary-vaccination clones, most reappeared after the booster, at around 97% for CD4 and roughly 90% for CD8. Some clonotypes were seen in both the CD4 and the CD8 compartments. These made up a small share and likely arose from convergent recombination.

V usage is TRBV20-1 and J usage is TRBJ2-7; TRBD2 matches at 10 bases. This sequence was found in a man aged 25-45 years who received the YFV17D yellow fever vaccine. Sequencing was performed on CD4+ T cells sorted from PBMCs, taken 45 days after the yellow fever booster vaccination. CDR3 residues: CSATHPGLATYEQYF. CDR3 in DNA: TGCAGTGCTACCCACCCGGGACTAGCGACCTACGAGCAGTACTTC.